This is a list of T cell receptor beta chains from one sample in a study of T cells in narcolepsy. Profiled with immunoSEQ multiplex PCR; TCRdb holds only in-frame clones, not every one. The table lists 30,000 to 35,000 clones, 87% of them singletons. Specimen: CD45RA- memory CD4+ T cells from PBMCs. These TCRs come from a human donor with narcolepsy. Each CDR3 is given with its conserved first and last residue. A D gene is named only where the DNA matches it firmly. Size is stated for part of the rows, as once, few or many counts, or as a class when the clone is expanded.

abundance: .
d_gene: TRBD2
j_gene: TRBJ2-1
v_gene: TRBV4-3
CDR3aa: CASSQEREGWRGNYNEQFF
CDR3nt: TGCGCCAGCAGCCAAGAGAGGGAGGGGTGGCGGGGGAACTACAATGAGCAGTTCTTC

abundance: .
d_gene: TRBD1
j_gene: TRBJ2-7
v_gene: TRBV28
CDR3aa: CASSSLPGTEARRAHEQYF
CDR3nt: TGTGCCAGCAGTTCTCTTCCAGGGACAGAGGCTCGTCGTGCCCACGAGCAGTACTTC

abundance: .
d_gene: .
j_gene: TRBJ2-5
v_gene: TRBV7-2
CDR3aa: CASRDPGLAGETQYF
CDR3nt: TGTGCCAGCAGGGACCCGGGTTTGGCAGGGGAGACCCAGTACTTC

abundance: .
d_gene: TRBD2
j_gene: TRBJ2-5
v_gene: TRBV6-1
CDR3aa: CASSVPGLAPETQYF
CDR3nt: TGTGCCAGCAGTGTGCCCGGACTAGCCCCCGAGACCCAGTACTTC

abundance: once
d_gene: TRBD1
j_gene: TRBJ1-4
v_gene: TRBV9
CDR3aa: CASSPGTGYNEKLFF
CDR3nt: TGTGCCAGCAGCCCCGGGACAGGGTATAATGAAAAACTGTTTTTT

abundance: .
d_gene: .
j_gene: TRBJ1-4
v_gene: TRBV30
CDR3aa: CAWKSGLAEKLFF
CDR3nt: TGTGCCTGGAAGTCGGGCCTAGCGGAAAAACTGTTTTTT

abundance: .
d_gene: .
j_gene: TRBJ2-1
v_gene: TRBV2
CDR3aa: CASSPGLPPNEQFF
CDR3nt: TGTGCCAGCAGCCCGGGCCTACCCCCTAATGAGCAGTTCTTC

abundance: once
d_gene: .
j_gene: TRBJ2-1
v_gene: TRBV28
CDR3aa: CASSSINGLAEQFF
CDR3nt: TGTGCCAGCAGTTCGATCAATGGGCTAGCGGAGCAGTTCTTC

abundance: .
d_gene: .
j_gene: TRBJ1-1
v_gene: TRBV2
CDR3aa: CASSPTGGEAFF
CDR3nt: TGTGCCAGCAGTCCGACCGGGGGTGAAGCTTTCTTT

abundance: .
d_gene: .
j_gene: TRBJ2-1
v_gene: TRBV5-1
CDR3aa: CASSLSGDEQFF
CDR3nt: TGCGCCAGCAGCTTGTCAGGGGATGAGCAGTTCTTC

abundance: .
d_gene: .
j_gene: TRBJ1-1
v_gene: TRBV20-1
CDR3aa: CSARDLGEAFF
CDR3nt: TGCAGTGCTAGAGATTTGGGTGAAGCTTTCTTT

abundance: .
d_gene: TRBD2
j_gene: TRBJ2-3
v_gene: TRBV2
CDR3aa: CASSGSGGRDTQYF
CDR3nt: TGTGCCAGCAGTGGTAGCGGGGGGCGAGATACGCAGTATTTT

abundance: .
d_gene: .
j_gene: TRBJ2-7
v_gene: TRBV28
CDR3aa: CASKGTYEQYF
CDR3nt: TGTGCCAGCAAAGGGACCTACGAGCAGTACTTC

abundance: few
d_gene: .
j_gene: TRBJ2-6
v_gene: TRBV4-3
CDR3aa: CASSQDSPGANVLTF
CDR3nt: TGCGCCAGCAGCCAAGACTCCCCTGGGGCCAACGTCCTGACTTTC

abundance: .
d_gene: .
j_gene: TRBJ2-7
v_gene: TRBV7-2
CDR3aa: CASTPIFQGRRYEQYF
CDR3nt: TGTGCCAGCACCCCAATCTTCCAGGGTCGTCGCTACGAGCAGTACTTC

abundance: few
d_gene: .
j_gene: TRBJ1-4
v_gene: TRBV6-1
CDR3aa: CASSEGRDYGYEKLFF
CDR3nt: TGTGCCAGCAGTGAAGGCAGGGACTACGGCTATGAAAAACTGTTTTTT

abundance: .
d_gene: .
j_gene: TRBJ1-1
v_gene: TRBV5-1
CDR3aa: CASSLEGHPNTEAFF
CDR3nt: TGCGCCAGCAGCTTGGAGGGACACCCGAACACTGAAGCTTTCTTT

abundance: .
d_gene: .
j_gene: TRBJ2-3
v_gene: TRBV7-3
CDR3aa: CASSPTRGDTQYF
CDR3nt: TGTGCCAGCAGCCCAACTCGGGGGGATACGCAGTATTTT

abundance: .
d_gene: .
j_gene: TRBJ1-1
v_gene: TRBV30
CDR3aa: CANRDTLNTEAFF
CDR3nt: TGTGCTAACCGGGACACCTTGAACACTGAAGCTTTCTTT

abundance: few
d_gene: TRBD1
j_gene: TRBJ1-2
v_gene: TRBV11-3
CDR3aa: CASSPGDRGYGYTF
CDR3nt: TGTGCCAGCAGCCCGGGGGACAGGGGGTATGGCTACACCTTC

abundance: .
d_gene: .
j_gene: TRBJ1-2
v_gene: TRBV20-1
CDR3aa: CSASDYGYTF
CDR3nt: TGCAGTGCTAGTGATTATGGCTACACCTTC

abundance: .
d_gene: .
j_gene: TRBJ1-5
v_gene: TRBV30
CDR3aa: CAWSEGRQNQPQHF
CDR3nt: TGTGCCTGGAGTGAGGGACGGCAGAATCAGCCCCAGCATTTT

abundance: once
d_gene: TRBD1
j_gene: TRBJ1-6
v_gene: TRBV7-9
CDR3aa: CASSPGTANSPLHF
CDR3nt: TGTGCCAGCAGCCCCGGGACAGCTAATTCACCCCTCCACTTT

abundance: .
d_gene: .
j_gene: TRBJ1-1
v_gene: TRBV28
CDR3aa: CASSLGPRTVMNTEAFF
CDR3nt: TGTGCCAGCAGTTTAGGTCCCAGGACAGTTATGAACACTGAAGCTTTCTTT

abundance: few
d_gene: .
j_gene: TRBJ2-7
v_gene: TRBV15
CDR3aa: CATWIADPYEQYF
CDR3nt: TGTGCCACCTGGATAGCGGACCCCTACGAGCAGTACTTC

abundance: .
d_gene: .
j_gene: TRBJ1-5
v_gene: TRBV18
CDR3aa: CATRGEGNQPQHF
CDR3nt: TGTGCCACGCGGGGGGAAGGCAATCAGCCCCAGCATTTT

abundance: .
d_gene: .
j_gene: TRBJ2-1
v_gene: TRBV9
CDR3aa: CASSAQPYNEQFF
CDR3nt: TGTGCCAGCAGCGCCCAACCCTACAATGAGCAGTTCTTC

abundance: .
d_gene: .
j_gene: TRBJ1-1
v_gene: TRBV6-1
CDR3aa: CASSERQMNTEAFF
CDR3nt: TGTGCCAGCAGTGAAAGGCAGATGAACACTGAAGCTTTCTTC

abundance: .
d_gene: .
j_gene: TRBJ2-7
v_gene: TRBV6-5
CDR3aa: CATRSSYEQYF
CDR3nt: TGTGCCACCAGGAGTTCCTACGAGCAGTACTTC

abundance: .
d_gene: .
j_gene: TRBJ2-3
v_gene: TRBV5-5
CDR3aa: CASSPRGVGTDTQYF
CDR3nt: TGTGCCAGCAGCCCGAGGGGGGTTGGCACAGATACGCAGTATTTT

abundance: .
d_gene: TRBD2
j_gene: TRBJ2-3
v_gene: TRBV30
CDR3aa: CAWSVLAGARGGTQYF
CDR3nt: TGTGCCTGGAGTGTCCTAGCGGGGGCCCGCGGGGGTACGCAGTATTTT

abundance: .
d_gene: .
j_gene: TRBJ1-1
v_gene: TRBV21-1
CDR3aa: CASSKGPPGHENTEAFF
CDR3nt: TGTGCCAGCAGCAAAGGTCCTCCGGGACACGAGAACACTGAAGCTTTCTTT

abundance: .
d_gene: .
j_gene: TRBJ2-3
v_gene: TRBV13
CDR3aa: CASSFSSGWNYTDTQYF
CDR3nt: TGTGCCAGCAGCTTTTCCAGCGGGTGGAACTACACAGATACGCAGTATTTT

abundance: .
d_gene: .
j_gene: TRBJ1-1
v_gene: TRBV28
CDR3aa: CASSLGGRNEAFF
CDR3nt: TGTGCCAGCAGTTTAGGTGGGCGGAATGAAGCTTTCTTT

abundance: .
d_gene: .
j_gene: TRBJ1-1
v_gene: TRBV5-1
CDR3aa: CASSPQTQGNTEAFF
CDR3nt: TGCGCCAGCAGCCCCCAAACCCAGGGAAACACTGAAGCTTTCTTT

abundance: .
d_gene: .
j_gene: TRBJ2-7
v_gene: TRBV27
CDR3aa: CASSLVFGQLEQYF
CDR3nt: TGTGCCAGCAGTTTAGTCTTCGGTCAGCTCGAGCAGTACTTC

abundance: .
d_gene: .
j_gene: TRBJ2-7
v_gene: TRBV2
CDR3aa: CASSQRNEQYF
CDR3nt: TGTGCCAGCAGCCAACGGAACGAGCAGTACTTC

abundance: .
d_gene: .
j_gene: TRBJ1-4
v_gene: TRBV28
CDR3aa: CASTSRQGYLLEKLFF
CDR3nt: TGTGCCAGCACAAGCAGGCAAGGGTACTTACTCGAAAAACTGTTTTTT

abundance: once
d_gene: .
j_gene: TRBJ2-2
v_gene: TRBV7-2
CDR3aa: CASSPQPDRNTGELFF
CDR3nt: TGTGCCAGCAGCCCTCAACCGGACAGGAACACCGGGGAGCTGTTTTTT